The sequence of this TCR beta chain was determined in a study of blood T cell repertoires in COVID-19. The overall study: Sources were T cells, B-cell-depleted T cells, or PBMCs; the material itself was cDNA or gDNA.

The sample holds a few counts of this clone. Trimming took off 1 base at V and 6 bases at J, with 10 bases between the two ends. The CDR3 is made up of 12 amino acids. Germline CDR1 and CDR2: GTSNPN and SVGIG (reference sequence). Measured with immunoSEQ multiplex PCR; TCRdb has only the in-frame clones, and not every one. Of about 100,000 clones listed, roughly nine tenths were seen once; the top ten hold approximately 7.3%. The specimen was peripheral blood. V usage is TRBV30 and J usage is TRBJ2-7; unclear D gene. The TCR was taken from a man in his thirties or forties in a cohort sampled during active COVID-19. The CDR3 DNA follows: TGTGCCTGGAGTGCGGGTGATCGCGAGCAGTACTTC. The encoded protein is CAWSAGDREQYF.